Listed here are 21 T cell receptor beta chains from one sample, sequenced in a study of CD8+ T cells in alopecia areata. RNA extraction was followed by reverse transcription into cDNA, which acted as the sequencing template. Profiling relied on immunoSEQ multiplex PCR, and the TCRdb table lists in-frame clones only, not all of them. Here the sample spans more than 200,000 clones, 66% being singletons. Treatment given: oral pan-JAK inhibitor, 5-10 mg twice daily. The sample in question was CD4+ T cells sorted from blood, obtained at approximately week 45, from a patient treated with tofacitinib. Every receptor here comes from a human donor with alopecia areata.

The genes are TRBV2 and TRBJ2-5, with D tentatively TRBD2 (5 bases). Trimming cost V 3 bases and J 5 bases, with 13 bases left between them. CDR1 and CDR2 (germline): SNHLY, FYNNEI. This CDR3 spans 14 amino acids. The CDR3 region has the DNA TGTGCCAGCAGTGAGGTGGAGGAGAAGGAGACCCAGTACTTC. Translation: CASSEVEEKETQYF.

This clone is a singleton in its sample. The V gene is TRBV4-3, the J gene TRBJ1-4; D ambiguous. The CDR3 totals 13 residues. V gave up 0 bases and J gave up 8 bases, with 7 bases separating them. Germline loops: CDR1 LGHNA, CDR2 YSLEER. CDR3 region: CASSQERGEKLFF. In DNA form, the CDR3 reads TGCGCCAGCAGCCAAGAGCGTGGAGAAAAACTGTTTTTT.

This clone was seen more than once but under ten times. V gene TRBV27 combines with J gene TRBJ1-2, with D possibly matching TRBD1 (5 bases). Germline V gene data show CDR1 as MNHEY and CDR2 as SMNVEV (reference sequence). The V and J ends lost 6 bases and 5 bases respectively, with 16 bases between them. The CDR3 is 14 residues long. This chain's CDR3 is CASSPGGTPYGYTF. CDR3 sequence (DNA): TGTGCCAGCAGCCCGGGGGGGACCCCTTATGGCTACACCTTC.

A single count supports this clone. The rearrangement joins TRBV7-2 to TRBJ1-1, with 9 bases that match TRBD1. Germline CDR1 and CDR2: SGHTA and FQGNSA. The CDR3 is 13 residues long. The trim removed 4 bases at V and 7 bases at J, leaving 4 bases unmatched. The CDR3 sequence is CASSSPGQGEAFF. Written as DNA, the CDR3 is TGTGCCAGCAGCTCCCCGGGACAGGGTGAAGCTTTCTTT.

V gene TRBV10-2 combines with J gene TRBJ1-5, with D uncertain. V was clipped by 2 bases and J by 4 bases, with 9 bases between them. Germline-derived CDR1 and CDR2 are WSHSY and SAAADI. This CDR3 contains 14 residues. In DNA, the CDR3 is TGCGCCAGCAGTGAGATCTTGGTAAATCAGCCCCAGCATTTT. It is translated as CASSEILVNQPQHF.

The chain has TRBV29-1 and TRBJ1-1, with 10 bases fitting TRBD1. Per the germline V gene, CDR1 is SQVTM and CDR2 is ANQGSEA. V was clipped by 6 bases and J by 10 bases; unmatched bases: 23. This CDR3 is 17 amino acids long. CDR3: CSVGRGRGSDRGSGAFF. CDR3 DNA sequence: TGCAGCGTGGGCAGGGGCCGGGGCTCGGACAGGGGGAGTGGAGCTTTCTTT.

The chain joins TRBV6-1 to TRBJ2-6; D remains ambiguous. Between the trimmed V and J ends, which lost 5 bases and 6 bases, there was a span of 8 bases. The length of the CDR3 is 13 residues. Germline lookup yields CDR1 MNHNS and CDR2 SASEGT. The CDR3 DNA sequence: TGTGCCAGCAGTCCCGACACGGCCAACGTCCTGACTTTC. Residues: CASSPDTANVLTF.

Only a few counts were recorded for this clone. The rearrangement uses TRBV19 and TRBJ1-2; 9 bases align to TRBD1. Trimming took 9 bases from V and 4 from J; bases not matched to a gene: 9. Looked up from germline, CDR1 is LNHDA and CDR2 is SQIVND (reference sequence). The CDR3 spans 14 residues. CDR3 bases: TGTGCCAGCTATGGGGACAGGGCCTCCTATGGCTACACCTTC. Encoded protein: CASYGDRASYGYTF.

The CDR3 sequence: CASSEAVLAGTDTQYF. The DNA of the CDR3 is TGTGCCAGCAGTGAAGCGGTACTAGCGGGCACAGATACGCAGTATTTT. V usage is TRBV2 and J usage is TRBJ2-3; 8 bases are shared with TRBD2. This CDR3 is 16 amino acids long. V was clipped by 0 bases and J by 1 base; unmatched bases: 3. Per germline, CDR1 SNHLY and CDR2 FYNNEI.

V is TRBV6-5 and J is TRBJ1-1; D gene uncertain. The CDR3 has 14 amino acids. Germline loops: CDR1 MNHEY, CDR2 SVGAGI. The germline V and J ends were trimmed by 0 bases and 4 bases, with 9 bases remaining between them. The CDR3 is CASSYSYRSTEAFF. The CDR3 DNA reads TGTGCCAGCAGTTACTCGTACAGAAGCACTGAAGCTTTCTTT.

The V gene is TRBV2, the J gene TRBJ2-2, with TRBD2 matching over 11 bases. The CDR3 has 15 amino acids. J gave up 2 bases and V 11 bases, and 7 bases lay outside the gene matches. Germline CDR1 and CDR2: SNHLY and FYNNEI. The CDR3 spells CASQGLAANTGELFF. DNA for the CDR3: TGTGCCTCCCAGGGACTAGCGGCTAACACCGGGGAGCTGTTTTTT. The full variable domain, with the rest looked up from reference TRBV2 and TRBJ2-2, is EPEVTQTPSHQVTQMGQEVILRCVPISNHLYFYWYRQILGQKVEFLVSFYNNEISEKSEIFDDQFSVERPDGSNFTLKIRSTKLEDSAMYFCASQGLAANTGELFFGEGSRLTVL.

The genes are TRBV6-5 and TRBJ2-7; possible D gene TRBD1, 5 bases. The CDR3 consists of 14 residues. The V end lost 0 bases, the J end lost 6 bases, and 12 bases lay between the germline ends. In germline, CDR1 is MNHEY, CDR2 SVGAGI. The CDR3 DNA is TGTGCCAGCAGTTACTCGCGGCAGGGTCTCGAGCAGTACTTC. This gives the protein CASSYSRQGLEQYF.

This chain links TRBV6-5 with TRBJ1-2; 7 bases map to TRBD1. The CDR3 length is 13 residues. Germline-derived CDR1 and CDR2 are MNHEY and SVGAGI. V shed 6 bases, J shed 4 bases, and the junction held 5 bases outside the gene matches. The CDR3 DNA follows: TGTGCCAGCAGGACAGGGACCATCTATGGCTACACCTTC. This sequence encodes CASRTGTIYGYTF.

Here the CDR3 reads CSVEDRTRPPGHAIQYF. CDR3 nucleotides: TGCAGCGTTGAAGATCGAACGAGACCCCCCGGACACGCCATTCAGTACTTC. The chain carries TRBV29-1 and TRBJ2-4, with TRBD1 as a possible D gene (5 bases). This CDR3 has 17 residues. V was trimmed by 0 bases and J by 9 bases, leaving 24 bases between them. Germline V gene lookup returns CDR1 SQVTM and CDR2 ANQGSEA.

In its sample, this clone was seen once. The chain links TRBV6-6 to TRBJ1-2; D might be TRBD1 (6 bases). Germline V gives CDR1 MNHNY, CDR2 SVGAGI (reference sequence). V lost 0 bases to trimming and J lost 5 bases, with 16 bases between them. The CDR3 spans 16 residues. CDR3 DNA sequence: TGTGCCAGCAGTTACTCGGCCACAGGGTCCCCTTATGGCTACACCTTC. It translates to CASSYSATGSPYGYTF.

This clone was counted only a few times. This chain links TRBV5-5 with TRBJ1-5, with D possibly TRBD1 on 6 matching bases. Germline V lookup: CDR1 SGHKS, CDR2 YYEKEE (reference sequence). The CDR3 contains 16 residues. V lost 0 bases, J lost 3 bases, and 13 bases lay in between. CDR3 residues: CASSLAPQGYNQPQHF. The DNA of the CDR3 is TGTGCCAGCAGCTTGGCACCACAGGGCTACAATCAGCCCCAGCATTTT.

This clone was seen just once. This sequence joins TRBV29-1 and TRBJ1-2, with 11 bases fitting TRBD1. The germline CDR1 and CDR2 sequences are SQVTM and ANQGSEA. The CDR3 runs to 15 residues. V lost 6 bases and J lost 4; bases outside the gene matches: 10. The CDR3 nucleotides read TGCAGCGTCGAAACGAGGACAGGGGGCGGCTATGGCTACACCTTC. Its translation: CSVETRTGGGYGYTF.

V usage is TRBV4-3 and J usage is TRBJ2-1, with D uncertain. V gave up 1 base and J gave up 8 bases, with 21 bases separating them. CDR3 length: 17 residues. Germline assignment: CDR1 LGHNA and CDR2 YSLEER. CDR3 sequence (DNA): TGCGCCAGCAGCCAAGCCCACCCTCGCTCCTCCAGCGATGAGCAGTTCTTC. Its protein is CASSQAHPRSSSDEQFF.

The chain combines TRBV30 with TRBJ1-2; 7 bases agree with TRBD1. CDR1 is GTSNPN, CDR2 SVGIG, per germline (reference sequence). The trim removed 0 bases at V and 4 bases at J, leaving 2 bases unmatched. This CDR3 has 13 amino acids. The CDR3 protein is CAWSVGTAYGYTF. CDR3 DNA: TGTGCCTGGAGTGTAGGGACAGCCTATGGCTACACCTTC.

The chain couples TRBV27 to TRBJ2-3, with TRBD2 identical over 9 bases. V gave up 10 bases and J gave up 2 bases; unmatched junction bases: 13. Looked up from germline, CDR1 is MNHEY and CDR2 is SMNVEV (reference sequence). This CDR3 has 16 amino acids. CDR3 amino acids: CATRRGGLAATDTQYF. The CDR3 DNA reads TGTGCCACGCGTCGGGGGGGACTAGCAGCCACAGATACGCAGTATTTT.

This chain joins TRBV5-1 and TRBJ2-5; 9 bases align to TRBD1. Germline-derived CDR1 and CDR2 are SGHRS and YFSETQ. V dropped 4 bases and J dropped 1; count of bases not matched to a gene: 8. The CDR3 sequence is 16 residues long. CDR3: CASSPGDRDLQETQYF. DNA for the CDR3: TGCGCCAGCAGCCCCGGGGACAGGGATCTCCAAGAGACCCAGTACTTC.